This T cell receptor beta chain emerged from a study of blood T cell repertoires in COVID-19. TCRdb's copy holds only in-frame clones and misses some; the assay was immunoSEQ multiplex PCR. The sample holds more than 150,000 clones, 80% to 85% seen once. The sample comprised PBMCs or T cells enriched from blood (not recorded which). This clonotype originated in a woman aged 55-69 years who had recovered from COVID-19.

This CDR3 is CASSDGRSQGKLFF. The CDR3 DNA reads as TGTGCCAGCAGTGATGGGAGGTCCCAAGGAAAACTGTTTTTT. This chain uses TRBV2 with TRBJ1-4; D is uncertain. The germline V gene encodes CDR1 SNHLY and CDR2 FYNNEI. The CDR3 loop spans 14 amino acids. The germline V and J ends were trimmed by 3 bases and 10 bases, with 15 bases remaining between them.